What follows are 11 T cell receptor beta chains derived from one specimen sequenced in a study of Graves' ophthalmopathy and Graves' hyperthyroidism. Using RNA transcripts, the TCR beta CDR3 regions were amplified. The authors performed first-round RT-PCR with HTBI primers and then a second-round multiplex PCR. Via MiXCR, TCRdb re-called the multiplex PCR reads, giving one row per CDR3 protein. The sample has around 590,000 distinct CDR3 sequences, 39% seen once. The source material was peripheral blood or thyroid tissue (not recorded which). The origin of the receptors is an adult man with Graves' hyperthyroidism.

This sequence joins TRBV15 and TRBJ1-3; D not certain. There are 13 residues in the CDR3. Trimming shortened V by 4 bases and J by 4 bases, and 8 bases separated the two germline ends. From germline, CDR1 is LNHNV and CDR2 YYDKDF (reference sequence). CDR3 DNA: TGTGCCACCAGCAACCAAGGGGGAAACACCATATATTTT. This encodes CATSNQGGNTIYF.

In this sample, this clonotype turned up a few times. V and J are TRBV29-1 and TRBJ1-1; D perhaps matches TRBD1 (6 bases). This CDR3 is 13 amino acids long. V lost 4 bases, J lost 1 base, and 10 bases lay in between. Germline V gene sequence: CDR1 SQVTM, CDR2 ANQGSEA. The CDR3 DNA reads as TGCAGCGTTGTTTCGGGACAGAACACTGAAGCTTTCTTT. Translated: CSVVSGQNTEAFF.

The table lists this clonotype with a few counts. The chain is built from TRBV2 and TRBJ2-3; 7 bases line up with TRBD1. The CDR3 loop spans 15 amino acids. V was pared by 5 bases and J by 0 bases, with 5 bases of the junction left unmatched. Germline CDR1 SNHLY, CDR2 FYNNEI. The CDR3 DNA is TGTGCCAGCAGTATCGGGACAGCGAGCACAGATACGCAGTATTTT. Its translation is CASSIGTASTDTQYF. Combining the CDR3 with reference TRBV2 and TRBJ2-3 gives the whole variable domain EPEVTQTPSHQVTQMGQEVILRCVPISNHLYFYWYRQILGQKVEFLVSFYNNEISEKSEIFDDQFSVERPDGSNFTLKIRSTKLEDSAMYFCASSIGTASTDTQYFGPGTRLTVL.

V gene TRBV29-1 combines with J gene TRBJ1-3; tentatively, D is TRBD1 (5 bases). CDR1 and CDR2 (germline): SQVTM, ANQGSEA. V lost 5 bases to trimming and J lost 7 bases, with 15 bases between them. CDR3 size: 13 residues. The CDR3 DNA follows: TGCAGCGTTATGGACACCCCAAGGAACACCATATATTTT. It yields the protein CSVMDTPRNTIYF.

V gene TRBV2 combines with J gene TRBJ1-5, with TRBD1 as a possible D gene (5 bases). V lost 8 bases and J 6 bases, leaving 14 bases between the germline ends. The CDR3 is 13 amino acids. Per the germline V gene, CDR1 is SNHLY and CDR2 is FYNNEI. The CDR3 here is CASSPSGTQPQHF. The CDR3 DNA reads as TGTGCCAGCTCACCAAGTGGGACTCAGCCCCAGCATTTT.

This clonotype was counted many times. As DNA, the CDR3 is TGTGCCATCAGTGAGTCGAGAGTCCCCTACGAGCAGTACTTC. Translating it yields CAISESRVPYEQYF. The V call is TRBV10-3, the J call TRBJ2-7; D unresolved. V gave up 0 bases and J gave up 2 bases, with 8 bases separating them. CDR3 length: 14 amino acids. Per the germline V gene, CDR1 is ENHRY and CDR2 is SYGVKD.

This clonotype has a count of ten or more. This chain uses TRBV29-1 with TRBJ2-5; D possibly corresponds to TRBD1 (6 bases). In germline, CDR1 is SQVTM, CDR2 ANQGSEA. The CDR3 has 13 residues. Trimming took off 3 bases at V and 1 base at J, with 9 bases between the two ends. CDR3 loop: CSVDRRGQETQYF. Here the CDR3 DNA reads TGCAGCGTTGACCGCAGGGGCCAAGAGACCCAGTACTTC.

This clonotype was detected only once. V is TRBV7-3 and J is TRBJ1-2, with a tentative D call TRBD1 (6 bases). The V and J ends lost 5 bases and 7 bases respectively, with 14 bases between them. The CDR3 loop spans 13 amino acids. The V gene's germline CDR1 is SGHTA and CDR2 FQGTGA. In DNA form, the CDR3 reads TGTGCCAGCAGCCCCCAGGGGCAAGGTGGCTACACCTTC. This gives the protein CASSPQGQGGYTF.

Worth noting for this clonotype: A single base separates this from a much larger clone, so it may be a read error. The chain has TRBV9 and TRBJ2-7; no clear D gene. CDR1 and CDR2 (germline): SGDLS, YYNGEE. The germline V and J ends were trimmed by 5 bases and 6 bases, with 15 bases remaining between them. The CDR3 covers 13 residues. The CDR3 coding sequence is TGTGCCAGCAGTCCCAGCGTCAGAGGCGAGCAGTACTTC. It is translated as CASSPSVRGEQYF.

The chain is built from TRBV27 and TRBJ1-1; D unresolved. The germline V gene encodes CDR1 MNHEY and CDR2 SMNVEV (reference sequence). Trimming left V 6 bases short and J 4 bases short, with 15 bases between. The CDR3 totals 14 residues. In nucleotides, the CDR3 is TGTGCCAGCAGCCCCCTCGACATGTTCACTGAAGCTTTCTTT. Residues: CASSPLDMFTEAFF.

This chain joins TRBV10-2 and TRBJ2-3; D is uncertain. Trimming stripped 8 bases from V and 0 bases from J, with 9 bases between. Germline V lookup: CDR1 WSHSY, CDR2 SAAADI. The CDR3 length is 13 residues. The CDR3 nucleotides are TGCGCCAGCGGGCTTATAAGCACAGATACGCAGTATTTT. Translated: CASGLISTDTQYF.